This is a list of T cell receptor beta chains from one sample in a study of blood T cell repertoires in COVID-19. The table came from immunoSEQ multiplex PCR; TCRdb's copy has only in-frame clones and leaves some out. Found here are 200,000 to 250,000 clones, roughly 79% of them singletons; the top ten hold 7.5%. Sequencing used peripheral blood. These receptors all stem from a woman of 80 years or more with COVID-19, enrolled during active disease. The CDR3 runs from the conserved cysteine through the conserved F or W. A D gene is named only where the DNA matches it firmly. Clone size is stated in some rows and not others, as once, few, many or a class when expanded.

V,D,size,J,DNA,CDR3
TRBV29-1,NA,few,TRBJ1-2,TGCAGCGTTGAGGAGCTCATCGGCACTATGGGCTACACCTTC,CSVEELIGTMGYTF
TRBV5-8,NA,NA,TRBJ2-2,TGTGCCAGCAGCTTGATAGGGGAGCTGTTTTTT,CASSLIGELFF
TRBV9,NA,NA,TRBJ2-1,TGTGCCAGCAGCCTGCGGGGGCTCACCTACAATGAGCAGTTCTTC,CASSLRGLTYNEQFF
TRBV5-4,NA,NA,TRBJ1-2,TGTGCCAGCAGCTTGGTGACATCCTCAGTATCTATTAGTGGCTACACCTTC,CASSLVTSSVSISGYTF
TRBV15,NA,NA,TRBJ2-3,TGTGCCACCAGCAGAGAGCGGGCAGATACGCAGTATTTT,CATSRERADTQYF
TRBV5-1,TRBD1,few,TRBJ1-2,TGCGCCAGCAGCTTGTCCTCGGCAGGGGGCGGCTATGGCTACACCTTC,CASSLSSAGGGYGYTF
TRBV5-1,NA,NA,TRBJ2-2,TGCGCCAGCTTTGGCACCCCGGGGGCCGGGGAGCTGTTTTTT,CASFGTPGAGELFF
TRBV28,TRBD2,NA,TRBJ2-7,TGTGCCAGCAGTCCACCACTAGCGGGAGGAGTGTACGAGCAGTACTTC,CASSPPLAGGVYEQYF
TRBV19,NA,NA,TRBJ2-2,TGTGCCAGTAGTACCTATAGCGGGAACACCGGGGAGCTGTTTTTT,CASSTYSGNTGELFF
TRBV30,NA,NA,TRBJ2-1,TGTGCCTGGAGTGTAAACCTACCTTACAATGAGCAGTTCTTC,CAWSVNLPYNEQFF
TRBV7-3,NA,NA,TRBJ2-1,TGTGCCAGCAGCAAGGATGGGAGCGGTCCCTACAATGAGCAGTTCTTC,CASSKDGSGPYNEQFF
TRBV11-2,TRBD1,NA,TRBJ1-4,TGTGCCAGCAGCCCTGGACAGGGGGTTAATGAAAAACTGTTTTTT,CASSPGQGVNEKLFF
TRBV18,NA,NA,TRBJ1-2,TGTGCCAGCTCCCCCGACACGGTTTATGGCTACACCTTC,CASSPDTVYGYTF
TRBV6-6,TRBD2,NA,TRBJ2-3,TGTGCCAGCAGTCTTCGGACTAGCGGGGCCCTCACAGATACGCAGTATTTT,CASSLRTSGALTDTQYF
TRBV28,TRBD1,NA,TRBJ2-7,TGTGCCAGCAGTTTATCAGGGGGCGAGCAGTACTTC,CASSLSGGEQYF
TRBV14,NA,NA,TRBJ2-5,TGTGCCAGCAGCCAAGTCGGACAGTTCCTAGAGACCCAGTACTTC,CASSQVGQFLETQYF
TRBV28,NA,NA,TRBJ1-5,TGTGCCAGCAGTTTGAGTCCCCAGCCCCAGCATTTT,CASSLSPQPQHF
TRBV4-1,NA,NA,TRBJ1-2,TGCGCCAGCAGCCAGGGGGCGGGGGACCCCTCCTATGGCTACACCTTC,CASSQGAGDPSYGYTF